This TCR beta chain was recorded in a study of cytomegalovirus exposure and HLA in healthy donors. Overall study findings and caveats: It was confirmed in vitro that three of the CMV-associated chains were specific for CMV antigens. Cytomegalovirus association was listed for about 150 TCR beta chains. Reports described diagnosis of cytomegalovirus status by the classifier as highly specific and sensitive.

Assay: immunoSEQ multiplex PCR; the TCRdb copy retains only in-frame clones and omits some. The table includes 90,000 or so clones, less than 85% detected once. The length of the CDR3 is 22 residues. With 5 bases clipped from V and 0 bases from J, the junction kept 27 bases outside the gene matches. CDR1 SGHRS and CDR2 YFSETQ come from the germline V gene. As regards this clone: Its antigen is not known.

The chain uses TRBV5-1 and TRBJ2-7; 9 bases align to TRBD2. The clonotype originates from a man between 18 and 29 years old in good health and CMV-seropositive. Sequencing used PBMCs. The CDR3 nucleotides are TGCGCCAGCAGAACTAAGGGAGCACTAGCGGGCTTATCGGGCCCGAGCTCCTACGAGCAGTACGTC. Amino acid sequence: CASRTKGALAGLSGPSSYEQYV.